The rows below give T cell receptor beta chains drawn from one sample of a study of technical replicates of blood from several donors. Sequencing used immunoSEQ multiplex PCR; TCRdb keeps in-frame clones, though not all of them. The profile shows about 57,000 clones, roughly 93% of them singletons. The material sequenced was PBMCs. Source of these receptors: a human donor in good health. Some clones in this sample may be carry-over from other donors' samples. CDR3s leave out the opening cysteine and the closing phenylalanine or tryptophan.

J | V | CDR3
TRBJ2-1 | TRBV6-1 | ASSGRQAQFYNEQF
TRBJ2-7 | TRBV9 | ASPTTGFREQY
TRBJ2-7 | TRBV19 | ASSLTGGSYEQY
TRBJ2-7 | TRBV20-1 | SARGGAEQY
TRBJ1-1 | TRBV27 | ASSLLRTGNTEAF
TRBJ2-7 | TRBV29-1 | SAPRGQVSYEQY
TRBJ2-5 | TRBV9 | ASSEGLAGYQETQY
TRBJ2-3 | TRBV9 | ASSTSGGSTDTQY
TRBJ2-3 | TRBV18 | ASSPRDSGIRHSTDTQY
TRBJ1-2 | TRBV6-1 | ASSIWQGYGYT
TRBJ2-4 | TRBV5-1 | ASSSGQGGDIQY
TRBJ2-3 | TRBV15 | ATSWGGGDTQY
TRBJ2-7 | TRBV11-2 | ASSAAGGFYEQY
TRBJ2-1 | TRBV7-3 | ASSLLGGANEQF
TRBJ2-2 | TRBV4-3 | ASSQGGSDRSPSNTGELF
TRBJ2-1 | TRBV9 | ASSLRLAGGRFNEQF
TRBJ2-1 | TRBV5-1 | ASSSRPKREIYGEQF
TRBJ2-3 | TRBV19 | ASIKGDTQY
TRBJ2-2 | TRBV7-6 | ASSLVLPGQINTGELF
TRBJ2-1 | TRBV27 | ASSLDRREQF
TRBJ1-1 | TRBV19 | ASSTPRGGTEAF
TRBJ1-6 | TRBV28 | ASSSTGFWNSPLH
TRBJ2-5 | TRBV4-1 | ASSQDRAGGRETQY